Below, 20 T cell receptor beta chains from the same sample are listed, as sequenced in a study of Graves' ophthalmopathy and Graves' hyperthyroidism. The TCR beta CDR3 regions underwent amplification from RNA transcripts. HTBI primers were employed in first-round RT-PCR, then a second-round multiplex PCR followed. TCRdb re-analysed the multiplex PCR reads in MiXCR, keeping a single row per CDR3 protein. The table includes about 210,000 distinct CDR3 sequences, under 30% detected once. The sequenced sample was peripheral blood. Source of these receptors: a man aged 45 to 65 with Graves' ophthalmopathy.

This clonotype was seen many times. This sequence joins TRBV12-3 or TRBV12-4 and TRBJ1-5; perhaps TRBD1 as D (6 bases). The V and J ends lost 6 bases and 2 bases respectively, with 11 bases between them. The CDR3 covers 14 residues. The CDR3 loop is CASSPNRGNQPQHF. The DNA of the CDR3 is TGTGCCAGCAGCCCCAACAGGGGCAATCAGCCCCAGCATTTT.

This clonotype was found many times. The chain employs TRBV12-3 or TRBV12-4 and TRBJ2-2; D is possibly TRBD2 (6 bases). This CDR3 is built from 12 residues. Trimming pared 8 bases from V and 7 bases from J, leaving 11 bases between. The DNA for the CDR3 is TGTGCCAGCGGAAAGGGAGGCGGGGAGCTGTTTTTT. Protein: CASGKGGGELFF.

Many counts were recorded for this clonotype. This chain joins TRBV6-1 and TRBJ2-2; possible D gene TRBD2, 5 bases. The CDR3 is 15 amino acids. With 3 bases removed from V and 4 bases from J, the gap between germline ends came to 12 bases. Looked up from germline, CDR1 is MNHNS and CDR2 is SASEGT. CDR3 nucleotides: TGTGCCAGCAGTGAGATCTTAGCGCGCACCGGGGAGCTGTTTTTT. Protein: CASSEILARTGELFF.

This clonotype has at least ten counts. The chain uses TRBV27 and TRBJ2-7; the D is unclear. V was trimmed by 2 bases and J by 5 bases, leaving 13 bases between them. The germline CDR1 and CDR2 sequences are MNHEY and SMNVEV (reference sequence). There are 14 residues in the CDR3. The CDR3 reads CASSLVNPSDEQYF. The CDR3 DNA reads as TGTGCCAGCAGTTTAGTTAACCCATCAGACGAGCAGTACTTC.

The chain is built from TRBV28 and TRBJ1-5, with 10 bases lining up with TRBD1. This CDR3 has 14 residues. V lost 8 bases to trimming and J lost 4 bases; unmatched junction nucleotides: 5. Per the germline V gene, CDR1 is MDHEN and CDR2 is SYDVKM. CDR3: CASGRDRGNQPQHF. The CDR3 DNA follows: TGTGCCAGCGGAAGGGACAGGGGAAATCAGCCCCAGCATTTT. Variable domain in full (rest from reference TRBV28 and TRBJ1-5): DVKVTQSSRYLVKRTGEKVFLECVQDMDHENMFWYRQDPGLGLRLIYFSYDVKMKEKGDIPEGYSVSREKKERFSLILESASTNQTSMYLCASGRDRGNQPQHFGDGTRLSIL.

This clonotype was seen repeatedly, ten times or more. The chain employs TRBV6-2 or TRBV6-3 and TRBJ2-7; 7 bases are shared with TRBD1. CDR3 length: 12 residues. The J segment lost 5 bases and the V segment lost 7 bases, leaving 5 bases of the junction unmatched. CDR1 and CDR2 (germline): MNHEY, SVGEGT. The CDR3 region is CASTTGRHEQYF. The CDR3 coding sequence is TGTGCCAGCACGACAGGGAGACACGAGCAGTACTTC.

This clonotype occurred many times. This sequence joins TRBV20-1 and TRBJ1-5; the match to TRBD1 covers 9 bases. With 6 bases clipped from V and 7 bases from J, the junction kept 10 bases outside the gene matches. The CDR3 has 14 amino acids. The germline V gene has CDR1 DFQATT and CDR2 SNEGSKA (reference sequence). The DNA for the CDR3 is TGCAGTGCGGCCCGGGACAGGGTGGGGCAGCCCCAGCATTTT. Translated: CSAARDRVGQPQHF.

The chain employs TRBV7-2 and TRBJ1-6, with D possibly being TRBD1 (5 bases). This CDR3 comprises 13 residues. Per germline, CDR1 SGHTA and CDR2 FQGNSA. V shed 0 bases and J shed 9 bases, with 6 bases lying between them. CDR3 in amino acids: CASSLARASPLHF. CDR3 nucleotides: TGTGCCAGCAGCTTAGCCAGGGCTTCACCCCTCCACTTT.

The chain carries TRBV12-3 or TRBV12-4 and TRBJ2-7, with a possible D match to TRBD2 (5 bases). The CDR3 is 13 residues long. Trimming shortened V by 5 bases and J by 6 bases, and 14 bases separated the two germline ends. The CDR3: CASSPNEGLEQYF. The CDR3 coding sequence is TGTGCCAGCAGTCCCAACGAGGGCCTCGAGCAGTACTTC.

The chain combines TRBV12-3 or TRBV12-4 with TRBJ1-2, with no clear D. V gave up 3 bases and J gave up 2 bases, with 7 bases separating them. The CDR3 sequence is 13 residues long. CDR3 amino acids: CASSFSSNYGYTF. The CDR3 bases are TGTGCCAGCAGTTTCTCTTCGAACTATGGCTACACCTTC.

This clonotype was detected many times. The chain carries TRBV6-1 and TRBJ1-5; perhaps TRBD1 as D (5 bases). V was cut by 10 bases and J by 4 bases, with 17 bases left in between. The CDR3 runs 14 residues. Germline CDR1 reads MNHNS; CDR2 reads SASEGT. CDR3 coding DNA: TGTGCCATACATCCGAACAGGCCGAATCAGCCCCAGCATTTT. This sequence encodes CAIHPNRPNQPQHF.

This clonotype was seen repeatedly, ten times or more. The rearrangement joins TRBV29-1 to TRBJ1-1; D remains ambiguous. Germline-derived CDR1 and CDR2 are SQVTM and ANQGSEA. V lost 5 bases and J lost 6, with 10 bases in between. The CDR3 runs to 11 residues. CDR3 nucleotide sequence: TGCAGCGTTAGCGGAGAGGCTGAAGCTTTCTTT. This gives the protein CSVSGEAEAFF.

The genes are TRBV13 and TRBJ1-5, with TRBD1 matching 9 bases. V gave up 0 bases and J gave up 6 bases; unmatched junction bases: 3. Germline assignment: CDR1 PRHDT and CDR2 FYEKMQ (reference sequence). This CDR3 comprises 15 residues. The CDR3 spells CASSLGTGGRQPQHF. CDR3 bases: TGTGCCAGCAGCTTAGGAACAGGGGGCCGTCAGCCCCAGCATTTT. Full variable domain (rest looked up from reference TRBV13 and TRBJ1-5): AAGVIQSPRHLIKEKRETATLKCYPIPRHDTVYWYQQGPGQDPQFLISFYEKMQSDKGSIPDRFSAQQFSDYHSELNMSSLELGDSALYFCASSLGTGGRQPQHFGDGTRLSIL.

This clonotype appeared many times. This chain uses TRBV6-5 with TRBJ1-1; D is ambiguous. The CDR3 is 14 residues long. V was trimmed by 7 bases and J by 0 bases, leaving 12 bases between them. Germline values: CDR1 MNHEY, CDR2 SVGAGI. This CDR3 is CASILGPMNTEAFF. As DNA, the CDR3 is TGTGCCAGCATTCTGGGTCCCATGAACACTGAAGCTTTCTTT.

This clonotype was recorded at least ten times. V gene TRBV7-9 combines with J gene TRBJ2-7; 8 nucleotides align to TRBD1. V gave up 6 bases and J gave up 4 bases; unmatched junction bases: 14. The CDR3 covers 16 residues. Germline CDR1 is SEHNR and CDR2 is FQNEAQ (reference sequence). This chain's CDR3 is CASSRGQGGQIYEQYF. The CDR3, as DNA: TGTGCCAGCAGTAGAGGACAGGGTGGGCAAATTTACGAGCAGTACTTC.

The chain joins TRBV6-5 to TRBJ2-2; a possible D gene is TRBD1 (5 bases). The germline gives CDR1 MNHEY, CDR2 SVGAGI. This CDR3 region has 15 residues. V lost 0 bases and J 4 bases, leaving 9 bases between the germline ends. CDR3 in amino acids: CASSYSGVGTGELFF. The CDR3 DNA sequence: TGTGCCAGCAGTTACTCAGGGGTCGGCACCGGGGAGCTGTTTTTT.

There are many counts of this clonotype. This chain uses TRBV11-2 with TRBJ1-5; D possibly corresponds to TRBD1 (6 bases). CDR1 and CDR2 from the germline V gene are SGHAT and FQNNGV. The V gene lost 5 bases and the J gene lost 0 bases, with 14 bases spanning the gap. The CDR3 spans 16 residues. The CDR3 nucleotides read TGTGCCAGCAGCCTCGGACAGTACTATAGCAATCAGCCCCAGCATTTT. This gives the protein CASSLGQYYSNQPQHF.

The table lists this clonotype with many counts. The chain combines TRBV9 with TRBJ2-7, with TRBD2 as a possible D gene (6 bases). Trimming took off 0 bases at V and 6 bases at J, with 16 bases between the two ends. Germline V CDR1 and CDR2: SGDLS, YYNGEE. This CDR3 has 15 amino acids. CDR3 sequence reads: CASSVDGSVNSEQYF. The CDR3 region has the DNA TGTGCCAGCAGCGTAGACGGGAGCGTCAACTCCGAGCAGTACTTC.

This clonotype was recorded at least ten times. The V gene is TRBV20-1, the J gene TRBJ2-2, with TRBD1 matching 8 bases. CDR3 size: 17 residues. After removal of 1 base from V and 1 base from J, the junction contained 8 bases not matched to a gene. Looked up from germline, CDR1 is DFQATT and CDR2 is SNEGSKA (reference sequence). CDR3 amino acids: CSARGRRGQENTGELFF. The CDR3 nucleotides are TGCAGTGCTAGAGGCCGTCGGGGACAGGAGAACACCGGGGAGCTGTTTTTT.

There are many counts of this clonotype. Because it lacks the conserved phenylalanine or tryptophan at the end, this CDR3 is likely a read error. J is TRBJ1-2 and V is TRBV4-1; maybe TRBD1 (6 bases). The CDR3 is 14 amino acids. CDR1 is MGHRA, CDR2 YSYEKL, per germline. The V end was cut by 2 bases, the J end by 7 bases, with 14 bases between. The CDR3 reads CASSQSGGAGGYTS. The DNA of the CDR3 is TGCGCCAGCAGCCAATCCGGGGGGGCTGGTGGCTACACCTCC.